These 29 T cell receptor beta chains were all obtained from the same sample, sequenced in a study of shared clonotypes between healthy human individuals. Sequencing was performed with immunoSEQ multiplex PCR; in TCRdb, only in-frame clones are kept and a portion is missing. The repertoire holds 1,400,000 or so clones, with 98% as singletons. Sequenced: naive CD4+ T cells sorted from blood. Subset described: CD45RA+ positively selected. The receptors here all came from a man between 25 and 39 years old in good health.

This clone was recorded only once. The chain links TRBV7-9 to TRBJ2-2; D is unresolved. Trimming took off 4 bases at V and 2 bases at J, with 17 bases between the two ends. This CDR3 spans 17 amino acids. Germline CDR1 is SEHNR and CDR2 is FQNEAQ (reference sequence). DNA of the CDR3: TGTGCCAGCAGCTCCTGGCTGGCGGCTGCTAACACCGGGGAGCTGTTTTTT. It codes for CASSSWLAAANTGELFF.

The chain employs TRBV19 and TRBJ2-7, with TRBD1 matching over 8 bases. Germline trimming cut 5 bases from V and 7 bases from J; bases unmatched to any gene: 4. The CDR3 is 12 residues long. Germline CDR1 reads LNHDA; CDR2 reads SQIVND (reference sequence). The DNA for the CDR3 is TGTGCCAGTAGTGCCAGGGGGCAAGAGCAGTACTTC. Amino acid sequence: CASSARGQEQYF.

V usage is TRBV4-3 and J usage is TRBJ1-5; D call uncertain. The CDR3 runs to 14 residues. Germline CDR1 LGHNA, CDR2 YSLEER. Trimming left V 0 bases short and J 7 bases short, with 10 bases between. CDR3 coding DNA: TGCGCCAGCAGCCAAGACGACCGGGAGCAGCCCCAGCATTTT. Amino acids: CASSQDDREQPQHF.

J is TRBJ2-1 and V is TRBV12-5; 11 positions agree with TRBD2. This CDR3 has 14 residues. Germline-derived CDR1 and CDR2 are LGHNT and FRNRAP. The V segment lost 5 bases and the J segment 5 bases; nucleotides outside the gene matches: 2. The CDR3 loop reads CASGALAGDNEQFF. In DNA form, the CDR3 reads TGTGCTAGTGGTGCACTAGCGGGGGACAATGAGCAGTTCTTC.

The DNA for the CDR3 is TGTGCCAGCAGCTTAGCGAAGACGGGACAGGATTACAATGAGCAGTTCTTC. Residues: CASSLAKTGQDYNEQFF. The chain joins TRBV7-6 to TRBJ2-1, with 8 nucleotides matching TRBD1. From germline, CDR1 is SGHVS and CDR2 FNYEAQ. Trimming at V came to 0 bases and at J to 4 bases, leaving 8 bases not matched to a gene. CDR3 length equals 17 residues.

The CDR3 region is CASSFPTREQYF. In DNA, the CDR3 is TGTGCCAGCAGCTTCCCCACGCGGGAGCAGTACTTC. The chain links TRBV28 to TRBJ2-7, with D unclear. Germline V lookup: CDR1 MDHEN, CDR2 SYDVKM. This CDR3 spans 12 amino acids. Trimming shortened V by 6 bases and J by 7 bases, and 13 bases separated the two germline ends.

CDR3 nucleotide sequence: TGTGCCAGCAGTCCGGACCCACAGGGAGCTTACGAGCAGTACTTC. This encodes CASSPDPQGAYEQYF. The chain recombines TRBV28 with TRBJ2-7; possibly TRBD1 for D (6 bases). The ends were cut back, 5 bases at V and 4 bases at J, with 18 bases in the middle. The length of the CDR3 is 15 residues. Per germline, CDR1 MDHEN and CDR2 SYDVKM.

This chain joins TRBV4-1 and TRBJ1-2; D remains unclear. This CDR3 spans 16 amino acids. Germline V lookup: CDR1 MGHRA, CDR2 YSYEKL. Trimming removed 0 bases at V and 0 bases at J, with 11 bases between. The CDR3 DNA reads TGCGCCAGCAGCCAAGATACGGCCCTAGCTAACTATGGCTACACCTTC. Amino acids: CASSQDTALANYGYTF.

The V call is TRBV7-4, the J call TRBJ2-2; D is undetermined. V lost 9 bases and J 12 bases, leaving 14 bases between the germline ends. Germline V gene lookup returns CDR1 SGHVT and CDR2 SQSDAQ. The CDR3 runs to 11 residues. The CDR3 DNA sequence: TGTGCCAGGACCCCAATCGGAAAGCTGTTTTTT. This translates into CARTPIGKLFF.

The J gene is TRBJ2-3, the V gene TRBV19; D might be TRBD2 (6 bases). CDR3 length: 16 residues. The V end lost 7 bases, the J end lost 0 bases, and 17 bases lay between the germline ends. Germline assignment: CDR1 LNHDA and CDR2 SQIVND (reference sequence). In DNA form, the CDR3 reads TGTGCCAGTAACCCAGCGGGCAGCACTAGCACAGATACGCAGTATTTT. Amino acids: CASNPAGSTSTDTQYF.

The chain recombines TRBV10-2 with TRBJ1-2; D uncertain. Looked up from germline, CDR1 is WSHSY and CDR2 is SAAADI. The V end was cut by 6 bases, the J end by 4 bases, with 15 bases between. The CDR3 loop spans 14 amino acids. Here the CDR3 DNA reads TGCGCCAGCAGCCCCGACGGGCAGATCTATGGCTACACCTTC. Translating gives CASSPDGQIYGYTF.

J is TRBJ2-6 and V is TRBV28, with D perhaps matching TRBD2 (6 bases). The CDR3 is made up of 15 amino acids. Per the germline V gene, CDR1 is MDHEN and CDR2 is SYDVKM. V gave up 3 bases and J gave up 1 base, with 7 bases separating them. CDR3 region: CASSLAGSGANVLTF. CDR3 nucleotides: TGTGCCAGCAGTTTGGCGGGGTCTGGGGCCAACGTCCTGACTTTC. Together with reference TRBV28 and TRBJ2-6, the CDR3 gives the full variable domain: DVKVTQSSRYLVKRTGEKVFLECVQDMDHENMFWYRQDPGLGLRLIYFSYDVKMKEKGDIPEGYSVSREKKERFSLILESASTNQTSMYLCASSLAGSGANVLTFGAGSRLTVL.

The chain is built from TRBV19 and TRBJ2-2, with unresolved D. The germline CDR1 and CDR2 sequences are LNHDA and SQIVND (reference sequence). V was shortened by 0 bases and J by 5 bases, with 7 bases between the two germline ends. The CDR3 is made up of 14 amino acids. The CDR3 coding sequence is TGTGCCAGTAGTATAGAAAGGGCTACCGGGGAGCTGTTTTTT. This encodes CASSIERATGELFF.

The chain employs TRBV29-1 and TRBJ1-1; the D is unclear. The germline V gene has CDR1 SQVTM and CDR2 ANQGSEA. V was trimmed by 6 bases and J by 4 bases, leaving 9 bases between them. This CDR3 comprises 11 residues. The CDR3 DNA is TGCAGCGTCAAAGAAAGCACTGAAGCTTTCTTT. This sequence encodes CSVKESTEAFF.

The genes are TRBV18 and TRBJ2-5, with D unclear. The V end lost 0 bases, the J end lost 4 bases, and 9 bases lay between the germline ends. The CDR3 has 14 amino acids. Germline V gene data show CDR1 as KGHSH and CDR2 as LQKENI. The CDR3 region has the DNA TGTGCCAGCTCACCACCGAGTTTCCCAGAGACCCAGTACTTC. Translating it yields CASSPPSFPETQYF.

The rearrangement links TRBV2 to TRBJ1-5, with 8 nucleotides matching TRBD1. The V gene's germline CDR1 is SNHLY and CDR2 FYNNEI. The CDR3 contains 14 residues. With 11 bases clipped from V and 5 bases from J, the junction kept 11 bases outside the gene matches. The CDR3 loop is CAQGKQGGDQPQHF. The CDR3 DNA sequence: TGTGCCCAAGGGAAACAGGGGGGCGATCAGCCCCAGCATTTT. The full variable domain, its missing parts supplied by reference TRBV2 and TRBJ1-5, is EPEVTQTPSHQVTQMGQEVILRCVPISNHLYFYWYRQILGQKVEFLVSFYNNEISEKSEIFDDQFSVERPDGSNFTLKIRSTKLEDSAMYFCAQGKQGGDQPQHFGDGTRLSIL.

The V gene is TRBV7-8, the J gene TRBJ2-7; 13 nucleotides agree with TRBD2. This CDR3 is 14 amino acids long. The germline V gene encodes CDR1 SGHVS and CDR2 FQNEAQ. The V gene end was trimmed by 6 bases and the J gene end by 10 bases; junction bases not matched to a gene: 9. CDR3 sequence: CASRLPGLAGTQYF. CDR3 nucleotides: TGTGCCAGCAGGTTACCGGGACTAGCGGGAACCCAGTACTTC.

V is TRBV7-9 and J is TRBJ2-3; 13 bases align to TRBD2. The CDR3 runs 19 residues. Germline CDR1 is SEHNR and CDR2 is FQNEAQ (reference sequence). J gave up 1 base and V 5 bases, and 12 bases lay outside the gene matches. The CDR3 protein is CASSPTGLAGVVGTDTQYF. CDR3 DNA: TGTGCCAGCAGCCCCACCGGACTAGCGGGAGTAGTGGGCACAGATACGCAGTATTTT.

The chain employs TRBV28 and TRBJ2-1, with TRBD2 matching over 10 bases. CDR1 MDHEN and CDR2 SYDVKM come from the germline V gene. This CDR3 has 15 residues. Germline trimming cut 6 bases from V and 4 bases from J; bases unmatched to any gene: 6. The CDR3 region has the DNA TGTGCCAGCAGCCCGGGACTAGCGTCATACAATGAGCAGTTCTTC. Amino acid sequence: CASSPGLASYNEQFF.

Turning to this clone: The same CDR3 is also encoded by other DNA sequences in this sample. The chain has TRBV9 and TRBJ2-5; no definite D call. Trimming left V 3 bases short and J 4 bases short, with 7 bases between. The CDR3 extends over 12 amino acids. Germline V gene data show CDR1 as SGDLS and CDR2 as YYNGEE. The CDR3 region is CASSAVGETQYF. The DNA of the CDR3 is TGTGCCAGCAGCGCGGTGGGAGAGACCCAGTACTTC.

The DNA of the CDR3 is TGTGCCAGCAGTGAAGCGTGGTCTACCGGGGAGCTGTTTTTT. Its translation is CASSEAWSTGELFF. The chain uses TRBV2 and TRBJ2-2; D remains unclear. Germline lookup yields CDR1 SNHLY and CDR2 FYNNEI. The CDR3 is 14 amino acids. V lost 0 bases and J 5 bases, leaving 7 bases between the germline ends.

The genes are TRBV27 and TRBJ1-3; D uncertain. Germline V lookup: CDR1 MNHEY, CDR2 SMNVEV (reference sequence). Trimming cost V 6 bases and J 4 bases, with 16 bases left between them. The CDR3 has 15 residues. CDR3 protein: CASSPEGWAGNTIYF. The CDR3 coding sequence is TGTGCCAGCAGCCCAGAGGGTTGGGCGGGAAACACCATATATTTT.

The chain joins TRBV7-3 to TRBJ2-2; D gene uncertain. Trimming removed 2 bases at V and 0 bases at J, with 10 bases between. Germline V gene lookup returns CDR1 SGHTA and CDR2 FQGTGA. There are 16 residues in the CDR3. In DNA, the CDR3 is TGTGCCAGCAGCTTATCTCCCCAGACGAACACCGGGGAGCTGTTTTTT. Protein product: CASSLSPQTNTGELFF.

The chain employs TRBV6-1 and TRBJ2-1; no firm D call. Germline-derived CDR1 and CDR2 are MNHNS and SASEGT. The CDR3 length is 13 residues. Trimming cost V 7 bases and J 0 bases, with 7 bases left between them. CDR3 in DNA: TGTGCCAGCATAATTGGCTCCTACAATGAGCAGTTCTTC. The encoded protein is CASIIGSYNEQFF.

The rearrangement links TRBV28 to TRBJ2-1; 9 positions agree with TRBD2. The CDR3 has 13 residues. The germline V gene encodes CDR1 MDHEN and CDR2 SYDVKM. This CDR3 is CASATSGPSEQFF. The CDR3 DNA follows: TGTGCTTCAGCTACTAGCGGGCCGAGTGAGCAGTTCTTC.

The CDR3 loop reads CASSVLSSSNTGELFF. The CDR3 DNA reads as TGTGCCAGCAGCGTTTTAAGTAGCTCTAACACCGGGGAGCTGTTTTTT. This sequence joins TRBV9 and TRBJ2-2; D uncertain. V shed 2 bases and J shed 2 bases, with 13 bases lying between them. CDR1 SGDLS and CDR2 YYNGEE come from the germline V gene. The CDR3 has 16 residues. Together with reference TRBV9 and TRBJ2-2, the CDR3 gives the full variable domain: DSGVTQTPKHLITATGQRVTLRCSPRSGDLSVYWYQQSLDQGLQFLIQYYNGEERAKGNILERFSAQQFPDLHSELNLSSLELGDSALYFCASSVLSSSNTGELFFGEGSRLTVL.

The gene calls are TRBV28 and TRBJ2-7, with D possibly matching TRBD2 (5 bases). The CDR3 extends over 13 amino acids. Germline lookup yields CDR1 MDHEN and CDR2 SYDVKM. V was pared by 3 bases and J by 5 bases, with 11 bases between. The CDR3 DNA reads TGTGCCAGCAGTTTGGTCGGGATCCACGAGCAGTACTTC. Translating it yields CASSLVGIHEQYF.

The chain joins TRBV7-2 to TRBJ2-1; 15 nucleotides align to TRBD2. Germline V gives CDR1 SGHTA, CDR2 FQGNSA. CDR3 length: 19 amino acids. The ends lost 2 bases at V and 10 bases at J; junction bases unmatched: 15. In DNA form, the CDR3 reads TGTGCCAGCAGCTTATACCACCGGCGCGGACTAGCGGGAGGGCAGGAGCAGTTCTTC. Amino acids: CASSLYHRRGLAGGQEQFF.

Regarding this clone: The same CDR3 also results from other DNA sequences found in this sample. The chain joins TRBV11-2 to TRBJ2-7; 12 bases match TRBD2. The V gene's germline CDR1 is SGHAT and CDR2 FQNNGV. The CDR3 has 15 residues. After removal of 5 bases from V and 4 bases from J, the junction contained 6 bases not matched to a gene. CDR3 protein: CASSPSGRGGYEQYF. The CDR3 DNA reads TGTGCCAGCAGCCCTAGCGGGAGGGGGGGGTACGAGCAGTACTTC.